This is a list of T cell receptor beta chains from one sample in a study of cytomegalovirus exposure and HLA in healthy donors. Assay used: immunoSEQ multiplex PCR; TCRdb lists only in-frame clones, some missing. Altogether some 160,000 clones are present, 65% to 90% being singletons, with the ten largest covering roughly 1.8%. What was sequenced was PBMCs. These receptors came from a woman under 30 in good health and CMV-seronegative. CDR3s include the opening cysteine and the closing phenylalanine or tryptophan. The order of the fields is D gene, J gene, V gene, clone size, CDR3 length, CDR3 protein, CDR3 DNA. A D gene is named only where the DNA matches it firmly. Some rows mark clone size as missing; the rest say once, few, many or name a class of expanded clone.

>NA|TRBJ2-1|TRBV27|NA|16
CASSVSGAPSYNEQFF
TGTGCCAGCAGTGTTTCAGGGGCCCCCTCCTACAATGAGCAGTTCTTC
>TRBD2|TRBJ2-2|TRBV7-9|NA|16
CASSLGTSGSSGELFF
TGTGCCAGCAGCTTAGGGACTAGCGGGTCCTCCGGGGAGCTGTTTTTT
>TRBD2|TRBJ2-1|TRBV5-1|NA|17
CASSEGTSGKLVNEQFF
TGCGCCAGCAGCGAAGGGACTAGCGGGAAGTTAGTTAATGAGCAGTTCTTC
>TRBD1|TRBJ1-1|TRBV11-1|NA|14
CASSPRTGNTEAFF
TGTGCCAGCAGCCCCCGGACAGGGAACACTGAAGCTTTCTTT
>NA|TRBJ1-2|TRBV18|NA|15
CASSLESGTNYGYTF
TGTGCCAGCTCACTTGAGTCCGGGACTAACTATGGCTACACCTTC
>TRBD1|TRBJ2-3|TRBV29-1|NA|16
CSVEDQLRGQQDTQYF
TGCAGCGTTGAAGATCAGTTAAGGGGGCAACAGGATACGCAGTATTTT
>NA|TRBJ2-5|TRBV28|NA|14
CASSFGAGQETQYF
TGTGCCAGCAGCTTTGGGGCGGGACAAGAGACCCAGTACTTC
>TRBD1|TRBJ2-7|TRBV27|NA|13
CASSLGTAYEQYF
TGTGCCAGCAGTTTAGGGACAGCCTACGAGCAGTACTTC
>TRBD1|TRBJ2-5|TRBV2|NA|13
CASRTGGGETQYF
TGTGCCAGCAGGACAGGGGGTGGAGAGACCCAGTACTTC
>NA|TRBJ2-3|TRBV21-1|NA|17
CASSKELAGGIEDTQYF
TGTGCCAGCAGCAAAGAGCTCGCGGGCGGAATAGAGGATACGCAGTATTTT
>TRBD2|TRBJ2-1|TRBV18|NA|15
CASSPASGGYNEQFF
TGTGCCAGCTCACCAGCTAGCGGGGGATACAATGAGCAGTTCTTC
>NA|TRBJ2-3|TRBV10-1|NA|15
CASRGRGSSTDTQYF
TGCGCCAGCAGGGGGAGGGGGTCTAGCACAGATACGCAGTATTTT
>NA|TRBJ2-1|TRBV28|few|15
CASSPSQGEANEQFF
TGTGCCAGCAGTCCCTCTCAGGGGGAGGCGAATGAGCAGTTCTTC
>NA|TRBJ2-3|TRBV6-5|NA|15
CASSYRESGVDTQYF
TGTGCCAGCAGTTACCGGGAGTCGGGAGTGGATACGCAGTATTTT
>NA|TRBJ2-7|TRBV7-9|NA|13
CASSFGGYYEQYF
TGTGCCAGCAGCTTCGGGGGTTACTACGAGCAGTACTTC
>NA|TRBJ1-1|TRBV7-9|NA|15
CASSSRGPGDAGAFF
TGTGCCAGCAGCTCCCGGGGACCAGGGGATGCCGGGGCTTTCTTT
>NA|TRBJ1-1|TRBV4-2|few|14
CASSQDHRTTEAFF
TGTGCCAGCAGCCAAGATCATCGTACTACTGAAGCTTTCTTT
>NA|TRBJ1-1|TRBV2|NA|13
CASSIKLNTEAFF
TGTGCCAGCAGTATAAAACTTAACACTGAAGCTTTCTTT
>NA|TRBJ1-2|TRBV14|NA|15
CASSQDPPDLDGYTF
TGTGCCAGCAGCCAAGATCCCCCGGACTTGGATGGCTACACCTTC
>TRBD2|TRBJ2-5|TRBV7-8|NA|14
CASSRTSFRETQYF
TGTGCCAGCAGCCGGACTAGTTTCAGGGAGACCCAGTACTTC
>NA|TRBJ2-3|TRBV2|once|14
CASSGGLHTDTQYF
TGTGCCAGCAGTGGAGGCCTTCACACAGATACGCAGTATTTT
>TRBD1|TRBJ1-1|TRBV11-2|NA|13
CASSFDRDTEAFF
TGTGCCAGCAGCTTCGACAGGGACACTGAAGCTTTCTTT
>TRBD1|TRBJ1-1|TRBV5-1|few|12
CASQGGGTEAFF
TGCGCCAGCCAGGGGGGTGGCACTGAAGCTTTCTTT
>NA|TRBJ1-3|TRBV12-5|NA|12
CASGSEGNTIYF
TGTGCTAGTGGGTCAGAAGGAAACACCATATATTTT
>NA|TRBJ2-5|TRBV2|NA|13
CASKSLPPETQYF
TGTGCCAGCAAAAGCCTACCCCCAGAGACCCAGTACTTC
>NA|TRBJ2-3|TRBV10-3|NA|17
CAISAPPQGGDTDTQYF
TGTGCCATCAGTGCACCCCCACAGGGAGGGGACACAGATACGCAGTATTTT
>TRBD2|TRBJ2-2|TRBV7-3|NA|16
CASSLTGSLASGELFF
TGTGCCAGCAGCTTAACCGGATCACTAGCGTCCGGGGAGCTGTTTTTT
>NA|TRBJ1-4|TRBV6-1|NA|15
CASSEQRGTNEKLFF
TGTGCCAGCAGTGAACAAAGGGGAACTAATGAAAAACTGTTTTTT
>NA|TRBJ1-1|TRBV6-5|NA|14
CASSYREGNTEAFF
TGTGCCAGCAGTTACAGGGAGGGGAACACTGAAGCTTTCTTT
>NA|TRBJ1-5|TRBV7-2|once|15
CASGQERGTFWPQHF
TGTGCCAGCGGCCAGGAAAGGGGGACCTTTTGGCCCCAGCATTTT
>TRBD1|TRBJ2-7|TRBV6-1|NA|13
CASSDRGRDEQYF
TGTGCCAGCAGTGACAGGGGGCGGGACGAGCAGTACTTC
>NA|TRBJ2-1|TRBV7-3|NA|12
CASSPGGNEQFF
TGTGCCAGCAGCCCTGGCGGTAATGAGCAGTTCTTC
>NA|TRBJ2-7|TRBV27|NA|14
CASSFWAGSYEQYF
TGTGCCAGCAGTTTCTGGGCAGGAAGCTACGAGCAGTACTTC
>TRBD2|TRBJ2-5|TRBV5-1|NA|17
CASSAGLAGGSGETQYF
TGCGCCAGCAGCGCCGGACTAGCGGGAGGGAGCGGAGAGACCCAGTACTTC
>NA|TRBJ1-4|TRBV28|few|14
CASSWVRSGEKLFF
TGTGCCAGCAGTTGGGTTCGCTCGGGAGAAAAACTGTTTTTT
>TRBD1|TRBJ1-2|TRBV30|NA|15
CAWRTTGGRNYGYTF
TGTGCCTGGAGAACTACAGGGGGCCGGAACTATGGCTACACCTTC
>TRBD2|TRBJ2-7|TRBV7-9|NA|18
CASSLAHLGLAGASEQYF
TGTGCCAGCAGCTTAGCGCACTTGGGACTAGCGGGAGCCTCCGAGCAGTACTTC
>TRBD2|TRBJ2-7|TRBV5-6|NA|15
CASSLGLASSYEQYF
TGTGCCAGCAGCTTGGGACTAGCGTCCTCCTACGAGCAGTACTTC
>TRBD2|TRBJ2-2|TRBV4-1|NA|22
CASSQDRFRPTSGGRVTGELFF
TGCGCCAGCAGCCAAGATAGGTTTCGACCAACTAGCGGGGGGAGGGTGACCGGGGAGCTGTTTTTT
>NA|TRBJ2-1|TRBV6-5|NA|15
CASSYRVVTYNEQFF
TGTGCCAGCAGTTACCGGGTGGTGACCTACAATGAGCAGTTCTTC
>TRBD1|TRBJ1-3|TRBV28|NA|13
CASRAGQGNTIYF
TGTGCCAGCAGGGCGGGACAGGGAAACACCATATATTTT
>TRBD2|TRBJ2-7|TRBV5-6|NA|16
CASSLGSLGLADEQYF
TGTGCCAGCAGCTTGGGTTCTCTTGGACTAGCCGACGAGCAGTACTTC
>NA|TRBJ1-6|TRBV28|NA|16
CASSLVQGVKTSPLHF
TGTGCCAGCAGTTTAGTACAAGGGGTGAAGACGTCACCCCTCCACTTT
>NA|TRBJ1-5|TRBV19|NA|16
CASSRPRGAILQPQHF
TGTGCCAGTAGTAGGCCCAGGGGAGCGATACTTCAGCCCCAGCATTTT
>TRBD1|TRBJ1-6|TRBV5-5|NA|14
CASSPDRQYSPLHF
TGTGCCAGCAGCCCGGACAGGCAATATTCACCCCTCCACTTT